This TCR beta chain was captured by sequencing in a study of Graves' ophthalmopathy and Graves' hyperthyroidism. Study-level results: Using a 13-signature model, the authors split ophthalmopathy from stable hyperthyroidism, with roughly 91% sensitivity and approximately 84% specificity.

Germline CDR1 reads SGHDT; CDR2 reads YYEEEE. The CDR3 covers 14 residues. Trimming took off 2 bases at V and 7 bases at J, with 16 bases between the two ends. CDR3 regions of TCR beta were amplified from RNA transcripts. Following a first-round RT-PCR that used HTBI primers, a second-round multiplex PCR was carried out. TCRdb redid the calling of the multiplex PCR reads with MiXCR, one entry per CDR3 protein. This sample has about 600,000 distinct CDR3 sequences; approximately 35% occur once, and the top ten carry 3.5% to 4.5%. This clonotype was recorded many times. The antigen is not known. Sequencing was carried out using peripheral blood or thyroid tissue (not recorded which). The origin of this receptor is an adult man with Graves' hyperthyroidism. The chain carries TRBV5-6 and TRBJ2-7, with D uncertain. The CDR3 DNA follows: TGTGCCAGCAGCTTCACAAAACTCTTGAGAGAGCAGTACTTC. It translates to CASSFTKLLREQYF.